The 9 T cell receptor beta chains given below trace back to one sample, sequenced in a study of regulatory T cells in long-lasting Graves disease. The sample's time point: newly diagnosed GD, antithyroid drugs for less than 3 months. The authors made the TCR library using RNA they extracted from PBMCs. The TCR beta library used iRepertoire HTBI primers with Arm-PCR amplification of CDR3. Via MiXCR, TCRdb re-called the multiplex PCR reads, giving one row per CDR3 protein. The profile shows roughly 400,000 distinct CDR3 sequences, 15% of them singletons. Separately, the same data were catalogued under a study of T cells in Graves' hyperthyroidism and ophthalmopathy.

This specimen was peripheral blood mononuclear cells (PBMCs), taken at new diagnosis, from a patient treated with antithyroid drugs. The receptors derive from a woman between 40 and 55 years old with Graves disease.

This clonotype appeared many times. The chain is built from TRBV28 and TRBJ1-5; no clear D. The ends were cut back, 5 bases at V and 1 base at J, with 15 bases in the middle. Per germline, CDR1 MDHEN and CDR2 SYDVKM. CDR3 length: 16 amino acids. Here the CDR3 DNA reads TGTGCCAGCAGTCCTCTCCGTATAGGCAGCAATCAGCCCCAGCATTTT. It yields the protein CASSPLRIGSNQPQHF. The full variable domain, in which reference TRBV28 and TRBJ1-5 provide the parts outside the CDR3, is DVKVTQSSRYLVKRTGEKVFLECVQDMDHENMFWYRQDPGLGLRLIYFSYDVKMKEKGDIPEGYSVSREKKERFSLILESASTNQTSMYLCASSPLRIGSNQPQHFGDGTRLSIL.

This sequence joins TRBV7-2 and TRBJ2-2; possibly TRBD1 for D (5 bases). CDR1 SGHTA and CDR2 FQGNSA come from the germline V gene. V was shortened by 3 bases and J by 7 bases, with 12 bases between the two germline ends. The CDR3 has 14 amino acids. In nucleotides, the CDR3 is TGTGCCAGCAGCTTCAGGGCCTGGGGCGGGGAGCTGTTTTTT. Translation: CASSFRAWGGELFF.

This clonotype was observed many times. The chain joins TRBV7-8 to TRBJ2-3, with 8 bases fitting TRBD2. CDR1 is SGHVS and CDR2 is FQNEAQ in the germline V gene. The J segment lost 1 base and the V segment lost 1 base, leaving 4 bases of the junction unmatched. The CDR3 is 16 amino acids. The CDR3 DNA reads as TGTGCCAGCAGCTTAGGATTTAGCGGGGGCACAGATACGCAGTATTTT. Translating it yields CASSLGFSGGTDTQYF.

The V and J genes are TRBV6-1 and TRBJ2-2, with TRBD1 matching over 9 bases. The length of the CDR3 is 15 residues. Germline V gives CDR1 MNHNS, CDR2 SASEGT. The ends lost 6 bases at V and 4 bases at J; junction bases unmatched: 6. This CDR3 reads CASSPTGGRTGELFF. CDR3 nucleotide sequence: TGTGCCAGCAGCCCAACAGGGGGCCGCACCGGGGAGCTGTTTTTT.

Many counts were recorded for this clonotype. The V gene is TRBV9, the J gene TRBJ1-1, with D tentatively TRBD1 (5 bases). Trimming took off 0 bases at V and 1 base at J, with 7 bases between the two ends. The V gene's germline CDR1 is SGDLS and CDR2 YYNGEE. The CDR3 loop spans 14 amino acids. CDR3 sequence: CASSVGGQNTEAFF. CDR3 bases: TGTGCCAGCAGCGTAGGTGGACAGAACACTGAAGCTTTCTTT.

There are a few counts of this clonotype. J is TRBJ2-3 and V is TRBV24-1; TRBD2 matches 9 bases. V gave up 5 bases and J gave up 5 bases; unmatched junction bases: 13. The CDR3 totals 17 residues. Germline V CDR1 and CDR2: KGHDR, SFDVKD. CDR3 protein: CATSAVYGSGGIDTQYF. CDR3 nucleotide sequence: TGTGCCACCAGTGCGGTCTATGGCAGCGGGGGGATAGATACGCAGTATTTT.

Comments on this clonotype: This sequence may be a read error, since a much larger clone differs from it by one base. The V and J genes are TRBV11-2 and TRBJ2-7; 7 nucleotides align to TRBD2. With V trimmed by 4 bases and J by 1 base, 13 bases remained unmatched. This CDR3 comprises 17 residues. Germline CDR1 is SGHAT and CDR2 is FQNNGV. The CDR3: CASSSPFSGSVSYEQYF. DNA for the CDR3: TGTGCCAGCAGCTCGCCCTTTAGCGGGTCAGTTTCCTACGAGCAGTACTTC.

The V and J genes are TRBV20-1 and TRBJ2-5, with a weak D call TRBD1 (6 bases). Trimming shortened V by 3 bases and J by 2 bases, and 13 bases separated the two germline ends. The CDR3 extends over 14 amino acids. Looked up from germline, CDR1 is DFQATT and CDR2 is SNEGSKA (reference sequence). The CDR3 loop is CSARDPGQQETQYF. The CDR3 coding sequence is TGCAGTGCTAGGGATCCGGGACAACAAGAGACCCAGTACTTC.

The table lists this clonotype with a few counts. J is TRBJ2-1 and V is TRBV27; 7 bases fit TRBD1. Gene TRBJ2-5 matches the end of the DNA better, so the J call may be wrong. Germline V gene lookup returns CDR1 MNHEY and CDR2 SMNVEV (reference sequence). CDR3 length: 15 residues. The CDR3 coding sequence is TGTGCCAGCAGCCCTCTGACAGGGTTGAGGGAGACCCAGTACTTC. Amino acids: CASSPLTGLRETQYF.